Listed below are T cell receptor beta chains from one sample, sequenced in a study of tumor-infiltrating lymphocytes in primary liver carcinoma. MiXCR, applied by TCRdb to the multiplex PCR reads, yields one record per CDR3 protein. Of 250,000 to 350,000 distinct CDR3 sequences in the sample, around 50% were seen once. The sequencing input was peripheral blood. These receptors all come from a woman aged 30 to 39 with primary liver carcinoma and hepatitis B virus infection. CDR3s include the opening cysteine and the closing phenylalanine or tryptophan. The D gene is left open where the match is weak. Not all rows give a size; the values are once, few, many and, for expanded clones, a class.

V	J	D	size	CDR3	DNA
TRBV6-5	TRBJ1-4	TRBD1	many	CASSFRDRAEKLFF	TGTGCCAGCAGTTTCCGGGACAGGGCTGAAAAACTGTTTTTT
TRBV14	TRBJ2-1	TRBD2	.	CASSQAGLPQNEQFF	TGTGCCAGCAGCCAGGCGGGACTACCTCAGAATGAGCAGTTCTTC
TRBV11-2	TRBJ1-2	.	.	CASSPNLGNGGYTF	TGTGCCAGCAGCCCCAATCTGGGGAACGGCGGCTACACCTTC
TRBV28	TRBJ1-2	.	.	CATLETFGYTF	TGTGCCACGTTGGAAACGTTTGGCTACACCTTC
TRBV11-2	TRBJ1-5	.	many	CASSLDFKRNSNQPQHF	TGTGCCAGCAGCTTAGATTTTAAACGAAATAGCAATCAGCCCCAGCATTTT
TRBV29-1	TRBJ2-1	TRBD2	.	CSVEFDPAGVSVGEQFF	TGCAGCGTTGAATTCGATCCAGCGGGAGTATCAGTGGGTGAGCAGTTCTTC
TRBV6-5	TRBJ2-2	.	few	CASSTRVVTGELFF	TGTGCCAGCAGTACCAGGGTGGTGACCGGGGAGCTGTTTTTT
TRBV14	TRBJ2-1	.	.	CASSQGLGEQFF	TGTGCCAGCAGCCAAGGACTGGGCGAGCAGTTCTTC
TRBV6-2/TRBV6-3	TRBJ2-1	.	.	CASKGLTGQITYNERFF	TGTGCCAGCAAGGGCTTAACAGGACAAATTACATACAATGAGCGGTTCTTC
TRBV12-3/TRBV12-4	TRBJ1-2	TRBD1	.	CASSSLGDSSTF	TGTGCCAGCAGTTCATTAGGGGACAGCTCGACCTTC
TRBV4-2	TRBJ2-7	.	.	CVSSPGPDYEQYF	TGTGTCAGCAGCCCGGGACCAGACTACGAGCAGTACTTC
TRBV6-6	TRBJ2-1	.	.	CASNYDLIWAGSEQFF	TGTGCCAGCAATTACGACCTGATCTGGGCTGGGAGTGAGCAGTTCTTC
TRBV4-1	TRBJ2-3	.	.	CASSQVLHQGGGDTQYF	TGCGCCAGCAGCCAAGTTCTCCACCAGGGGGGTGGAGATACGCAGTATTTT
TRBV19	TRBJ2-1	.	once	CASSAGSLNEQFF	TGTGCCAGTAGTGCCGGGAGTTTAAATGAGCAGTTCTTC
TRBV6-5	TRBJ1-6	.	.	CASSYSSRENSPLHF	TGTGCCAGCAGTTACTCGAGTAGAGAGAATTCACCCCTCCACTTT
TRBV11-3	TRBJ2-3	TRBD2	.	CVSSLDSGRHIDTQYF	TGTGTCAGCAGCTTGGATAGCGGGAGACACATAGATACGCAGTATTTT
TRBV11-2	TRBJ2-3	.	.	CASNPGRGAQYF	TGTGCCAGCAACCCGGGACGTGGCGCGCAGTATTTT
TRBV11-2	TRBJ2-1	.	.	CASGVDYYKEQFF	TGTGCCAGCGGGGTTGATTACTACAAAGAGCAGTTCTTC
TRBV6-1	TRBJ2-7	TRBD2	few	CASLSGSSYEQYF	TGTGCCAGTCTAAGCGGGAGCTCCTACGAGCAGTACTTC
TRBV29-1	TRBJ1-2	.	many	CSVAATGFDYGYTF	TGCAGCGTTGCAGCGACAGGTTTTGACTATGGCTACACCTTC
TRBV12-3/TRBV12-4	TRBJ1-2	TRBD1	.	CASSTSVEGATHGYTF	TGTGCCAGCAGTACCAGCGTTGAGGGGGCGACTCATGGCTACACCTTC
TRBV12-3/TRBV12-4	TRBJ1-1	.	.	CASSYKHLDTEAFF	TGTGCCAGCAGTTACAAGCATCTCGACACTGAAGCTTTCTTT
TRBV18	TRBJ1-1	.	.	CASSPVPGEAFF	TGTGCCAGCTCACCAGTTCCCGGTGAAGCTTTCTTT
TRBV6-2/TRBV6-3	TRBJ2-1	.	.	CASGYSLELGYNEQFF	TGTGCCAGCGGTTACTCGTTGGAACTAGGATACAATGAGCAGTTCTTC
TRBV7-8	TRBJ2-1	.	.	CASSHHGVGSYNEQFF	TGTGCCAGCAGCCACCATGGGGTGGGGTCCTACAATGAGCAGTTCTTC
TRBV5-6	TRBJ2-1	.	.	CASSMSVLPSYIEQFF	TGTGCCAGCAGCATGTCGGTCTTGCCATCCTACATTGAGCAGTTCTTC
TRBV11-1	TRBJ2-1	TRBD2	.	CVSGKSRTSDYNEQFF	TGTGTCAGCGGCAAAAGCCGGACTAGCGACTACAATGAGCAGTTCTTC
TRBV11-2	TRBJ2-2	.	.	CASSLVGGDNGELFF	TGTGCCAGCAGCTTAGTTGGGGGAGACAACGGGGAGCTGTTTTTC